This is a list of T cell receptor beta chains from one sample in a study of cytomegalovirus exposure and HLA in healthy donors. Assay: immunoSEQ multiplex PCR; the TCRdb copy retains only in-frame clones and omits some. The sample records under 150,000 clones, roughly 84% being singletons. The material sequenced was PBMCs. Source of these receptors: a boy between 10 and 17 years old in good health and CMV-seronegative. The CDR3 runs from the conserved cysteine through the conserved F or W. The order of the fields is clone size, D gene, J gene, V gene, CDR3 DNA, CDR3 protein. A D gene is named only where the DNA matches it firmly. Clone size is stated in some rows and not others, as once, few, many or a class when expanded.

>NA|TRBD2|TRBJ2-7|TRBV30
TGTGCCTGGAGGGTGACCGGGACTAAGAACGAGCAGTACTTC
CAWRVTGTKNEQYF
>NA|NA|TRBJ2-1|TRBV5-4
TGTGCCAGCAGACACACTAGTACCGATGAGCAGTTCTTC
CASRHTSTDEQFF
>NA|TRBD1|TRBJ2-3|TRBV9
TGTGCCAGCAGCGCCACAGGGGCGGGCTTCGATACGCAGTATTTT
CASSATGAGFDTQYF
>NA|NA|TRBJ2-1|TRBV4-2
TGTGCCAGCAGCCAAGGAGTTGACTACAATGAGCAGTTCTTC
CASSQGVDYNEQFF
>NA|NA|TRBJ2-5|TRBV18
TGTGCCAGCTCACCCGTGGAGACCCAGTACTTC
CASSPVETQYF
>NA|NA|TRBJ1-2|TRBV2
TGTGCCAGCATGACAGAAGGAGCCCGCTTGCTCCATTACGGTGGCTACACCTTC
CASMTEGARLLHYGGYTF
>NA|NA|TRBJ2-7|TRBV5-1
TGCGCCAGCAGCTTTGGGCAGACCTACGAGCAGTACTTC
CASSFGQTYEQYF
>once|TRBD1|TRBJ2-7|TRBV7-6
TGTGCCAGCAGCCGTCCGGGACAGGGATACGAGCAGTACTTC
CASSRPGQGYEQYF
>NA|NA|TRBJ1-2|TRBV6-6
TGTGCCAGCAGTTGGGAGGGTAACTATGGCTACACCTTC
CASSWEGNYGYTF
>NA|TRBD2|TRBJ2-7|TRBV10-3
TGTGCCATCAGTTCCCCGACTAGCGGGAACTACGAGCAGTACTTC
CAISSPTSGNYEQYF
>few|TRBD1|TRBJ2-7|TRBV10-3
TGTGCCATTTCCGGGACAGGGGGCAGGGAGCAGTACTTC
CAISGTGGREQYF
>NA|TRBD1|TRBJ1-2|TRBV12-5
TGTGCTAGTGGTTTGGGGCCGACAGGGACTTCTGGCTACACCTTC
CASGLGPTGTSGYTF
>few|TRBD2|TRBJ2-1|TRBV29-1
TGCAGCGTTGAGCTAGCGGCATCAGGGAATGAGCAGTTCTTC
CSVELAASGNEQFF
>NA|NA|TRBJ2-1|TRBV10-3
TGTGCCACGCTCTCCGGGAGCAGCAATGAGCAGTTCTTC
CATLSGSSNEQFF
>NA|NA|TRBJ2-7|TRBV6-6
TGTGCCAGCAGTCCACCTAGCTACGAGCAGTACTTC
CASSPPSYEQYF
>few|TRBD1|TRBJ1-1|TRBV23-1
TGCGCCAGCTCCGGGACAGCTCACGGTGAAGCTTTCTTT
CASSGTAHGEAFF
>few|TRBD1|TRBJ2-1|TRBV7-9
TGTGCCAGCAGCTTAGCGACAGGGCGGCACAATGAGCAGTTCTTC
CASSLATGRHNEQFF
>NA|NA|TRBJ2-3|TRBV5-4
TGTGCCAGCAGCAGCGGACAGAAGTTTAGCACAGATACGCAGTATTTT
CASSSGQKFSTDTQYF
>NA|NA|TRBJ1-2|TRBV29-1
TGCAGCGCCCACCCATACCTCAGCGACAGCTATGGCTACACCTTC
CSAHPYLSDSYGYTF
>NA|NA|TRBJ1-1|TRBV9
TGTGCCAGCAGCGATGCCGGGACAGAAGCTTTCTTT
CASSDAGTEAFF
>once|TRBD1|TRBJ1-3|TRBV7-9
TGTGCCAGCAGCTCCTCCCGGACAGGAGACTACGGAAACACCATATATTTT
CASSSSRTGDYGNTIYF
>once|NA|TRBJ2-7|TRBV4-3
TGCGCCAGCAGCTCAGTTTTATCCTACGAGCAGTACTTC
CASSSVLSYEQYF
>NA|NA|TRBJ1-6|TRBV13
TGTGCCAGCAGCTCGCCCGGGTTTTCACCCCTCCACTTT
CASSSPGFSPLHF
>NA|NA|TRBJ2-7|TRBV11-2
TGTGCCAGCAGCTTAGAGACAGGCCCTTACGAGCAGTACTTC
CASSLETGPYEQYF
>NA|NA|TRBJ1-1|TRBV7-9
TGTGCCAGCAGCTGGCGGGGAACTGAAGCTTTCTTT
CASSWRGTEAFF
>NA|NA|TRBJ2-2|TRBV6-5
TGTGCCAGCAGTTTGACAGGAATTGCCGGGGAGCTGTTTTTT
CASSLTGIAGELFF
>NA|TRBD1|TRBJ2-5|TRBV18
TGTGCCAGCTCCAAAGACAGGGGGCGAGGGCAAGAGACCCAGTACTTC
CASSKDRGRGQETQYF
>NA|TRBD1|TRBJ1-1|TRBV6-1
TGTGCCAGCAGGAACTTAGGGACAGGGCCCCTAGTCTTT
CASRNLGTGPLVF
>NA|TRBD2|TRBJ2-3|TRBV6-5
TGTGCCACCAAGGGGGGTAGCGGGGCGGATACGCAGTATTTT
CATKGGSGADTQYF
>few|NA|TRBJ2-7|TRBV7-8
TGTGCCAGCAGCGCGGGACTTCTATACTTC
CASSAGLLYF
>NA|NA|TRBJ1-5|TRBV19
TGTGCCAGTAGTATTTCGACAGGCTTCAATCAGCCCCAGCATTTT
CASSISTGFNQPQHF
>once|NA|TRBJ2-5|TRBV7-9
TGTGCCAGCAGCTTAGTAGACCTGGGGCAGGAGACCCAGTACTTC
CASSLVDLGQETQYF